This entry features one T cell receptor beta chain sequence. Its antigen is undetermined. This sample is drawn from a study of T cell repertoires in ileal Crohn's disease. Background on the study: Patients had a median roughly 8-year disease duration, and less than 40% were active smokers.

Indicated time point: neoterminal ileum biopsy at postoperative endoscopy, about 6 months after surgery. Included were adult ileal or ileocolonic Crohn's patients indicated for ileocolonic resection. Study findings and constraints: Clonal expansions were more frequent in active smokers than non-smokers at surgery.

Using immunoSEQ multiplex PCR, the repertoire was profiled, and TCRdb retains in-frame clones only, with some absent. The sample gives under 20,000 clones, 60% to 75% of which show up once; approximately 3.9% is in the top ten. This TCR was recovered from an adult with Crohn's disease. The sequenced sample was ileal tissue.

CDR3 nucleotides: TGTGCCCGTCGCCGGAGGACTAGCGGTCAAGAGACCCAGTACTTC. It translates to CARRRRTSGQETQYF. V usage is TRBV5-6 and J usage is TRBJ2-5; 10 bases map to TRBD2. CDR1 is SGHDT, CDR2 YYEEEE, per germline. V lost 10 bases to trimming and J lost 2 bases; unmatched junction nucleotides: 11. CDR3 size: 15 residues.